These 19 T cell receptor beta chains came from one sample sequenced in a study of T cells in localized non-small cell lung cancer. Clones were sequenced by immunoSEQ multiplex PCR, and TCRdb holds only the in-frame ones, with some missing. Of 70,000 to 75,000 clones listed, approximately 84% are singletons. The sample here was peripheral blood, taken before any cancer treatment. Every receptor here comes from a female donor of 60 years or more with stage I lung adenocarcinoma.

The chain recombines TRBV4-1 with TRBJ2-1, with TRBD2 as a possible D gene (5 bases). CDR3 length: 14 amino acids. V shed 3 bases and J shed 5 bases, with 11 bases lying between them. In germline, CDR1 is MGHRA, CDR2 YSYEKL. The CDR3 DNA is TGCGCCAGCAGCCAGGAGTGGCGGGACAATGAGCAGTTCTTC. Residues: CASSQEWRDNEQFF.

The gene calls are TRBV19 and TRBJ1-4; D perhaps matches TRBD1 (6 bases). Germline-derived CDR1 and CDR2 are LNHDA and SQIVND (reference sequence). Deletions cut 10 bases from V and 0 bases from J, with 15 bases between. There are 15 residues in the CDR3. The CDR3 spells CATRQVKATNEKLFF. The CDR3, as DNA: TGTGCCACCAGACAGGTTAAAGCAACTAATGAAAAACTGTTTTTT. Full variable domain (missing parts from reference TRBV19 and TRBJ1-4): DGGITQSPKYLFRKEGQNVTLSCEQNLNHDAMYWYRQDPGQGLRLIYYSQIVNDFQKGDIAEGYSVSREKKESFPLTVTSAQKNPTAFYLCATRQVKATNEKLFFGSGTQLSVL.

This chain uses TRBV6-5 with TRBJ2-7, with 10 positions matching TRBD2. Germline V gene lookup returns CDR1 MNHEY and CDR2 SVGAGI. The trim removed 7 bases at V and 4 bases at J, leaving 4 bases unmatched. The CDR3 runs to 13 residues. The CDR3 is CASNSGGSYEQYF. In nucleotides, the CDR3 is TGTGCCAGCAATAGCGGGGGGTCATACGAGCAGTACTTC.

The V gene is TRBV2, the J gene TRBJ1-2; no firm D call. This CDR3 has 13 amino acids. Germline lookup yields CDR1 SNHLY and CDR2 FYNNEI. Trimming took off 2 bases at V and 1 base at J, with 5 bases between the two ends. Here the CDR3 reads CASSESHNYGYTF. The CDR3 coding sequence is TGTGCCAGCAGTGAATCGCATAACTATGGCTACACCTTC.

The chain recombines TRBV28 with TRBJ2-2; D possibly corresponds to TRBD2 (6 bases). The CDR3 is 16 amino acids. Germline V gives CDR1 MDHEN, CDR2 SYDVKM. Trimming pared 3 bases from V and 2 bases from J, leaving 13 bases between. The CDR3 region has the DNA TGTGCCAGCAGTTTTGGGCGGGGAAGTAACACCGGGGAGCTGTTTTTT. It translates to CASSFGRGSNTGELFF.

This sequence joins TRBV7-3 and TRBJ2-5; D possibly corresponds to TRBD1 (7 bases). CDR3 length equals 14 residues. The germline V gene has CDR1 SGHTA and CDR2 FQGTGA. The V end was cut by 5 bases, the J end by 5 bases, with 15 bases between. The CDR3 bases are TGTGCCAGCAGCCCGGCGGGACAGCTTGAGACCCAGTACTTC. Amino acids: CASSPAGQLETQYF.

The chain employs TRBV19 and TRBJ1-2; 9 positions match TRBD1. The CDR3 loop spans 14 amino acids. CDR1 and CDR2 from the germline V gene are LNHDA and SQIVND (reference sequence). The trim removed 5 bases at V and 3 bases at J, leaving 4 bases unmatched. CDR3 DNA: TGTGCCAGTAGTGGACGGACAGGGGACTATGGCTACACCTTC. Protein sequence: CASSGRTGDYGYTF.

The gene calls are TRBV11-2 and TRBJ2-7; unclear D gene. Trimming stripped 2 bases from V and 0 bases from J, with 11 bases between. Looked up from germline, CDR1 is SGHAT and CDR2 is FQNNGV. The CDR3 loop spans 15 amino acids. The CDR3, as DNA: TGTGCCAGCAGCTTAAACAGCGCGAGCTCCTACGAGCAGTACTTC. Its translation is CASSLNSASSYEQYF.

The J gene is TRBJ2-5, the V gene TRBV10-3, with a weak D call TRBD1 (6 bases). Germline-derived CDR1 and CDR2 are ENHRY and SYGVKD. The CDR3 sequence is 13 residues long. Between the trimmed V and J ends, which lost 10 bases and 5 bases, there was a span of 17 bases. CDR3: CATYTGPGETQYF. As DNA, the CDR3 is TGTGCCACTTATACAGGGCCGGGGGAGACCCAGTACTTC.

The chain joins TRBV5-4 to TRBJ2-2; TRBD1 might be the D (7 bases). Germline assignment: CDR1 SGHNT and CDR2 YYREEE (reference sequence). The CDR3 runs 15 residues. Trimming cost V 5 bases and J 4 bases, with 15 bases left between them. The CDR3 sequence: CASRQGGYSTGELFF. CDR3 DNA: TGTGCCAGCAGGCAGGGGGGATACAGCACCGGGGAGCTGTTTTTT.

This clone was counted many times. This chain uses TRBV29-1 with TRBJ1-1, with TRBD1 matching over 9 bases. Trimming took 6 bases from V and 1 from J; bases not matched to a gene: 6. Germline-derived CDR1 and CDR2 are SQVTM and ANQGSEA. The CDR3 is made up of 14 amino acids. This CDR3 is CSVAQGAANTEAFF. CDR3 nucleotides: TGCAGCGTGGCACAGGGGGCAGCGAACACTGAAGCTTTCTTT. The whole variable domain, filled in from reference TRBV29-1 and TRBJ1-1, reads SAVISQKPSRDICQRGTSLTIQCQVDSQVTMMFWYRQQPGQSLTLIATANQGSEATYESGFVIDKFPISRPNLTFSTLTVSNMSPEDSSIYLCSVAQGAANTEAFFGQGTRLTVV.

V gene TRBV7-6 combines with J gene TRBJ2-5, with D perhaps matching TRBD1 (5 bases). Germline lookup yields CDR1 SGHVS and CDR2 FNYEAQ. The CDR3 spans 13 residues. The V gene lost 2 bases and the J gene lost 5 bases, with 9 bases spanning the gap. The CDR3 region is CASSLRGRETQYF. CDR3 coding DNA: TGTGCCAGCAGCTTAAGGGGAAGGGAGACCCAGTACTTC.

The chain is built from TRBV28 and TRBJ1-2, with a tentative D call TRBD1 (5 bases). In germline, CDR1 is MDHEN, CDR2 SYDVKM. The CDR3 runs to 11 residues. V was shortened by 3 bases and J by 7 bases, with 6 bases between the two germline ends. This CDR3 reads CASSFGTGYTF. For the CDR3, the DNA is TGTGCCAGCAGTTTTGGGACTGGCTACACCTTC.

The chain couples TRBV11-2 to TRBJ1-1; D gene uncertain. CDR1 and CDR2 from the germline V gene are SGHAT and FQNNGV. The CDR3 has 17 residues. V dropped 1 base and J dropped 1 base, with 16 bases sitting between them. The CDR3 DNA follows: TGTGCCAGCAGCTTAGCGTTCTCCCGGACGGGGAACACTGAAGCTTTCTTT. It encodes CASSLAFSRTGNTEAFF.

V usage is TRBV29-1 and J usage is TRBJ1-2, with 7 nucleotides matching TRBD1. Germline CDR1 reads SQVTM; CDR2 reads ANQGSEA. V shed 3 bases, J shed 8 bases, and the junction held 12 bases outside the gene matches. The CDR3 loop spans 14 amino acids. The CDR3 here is CSVERGQRVGGYTF. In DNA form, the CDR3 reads TGCAGCGTTGAGCGGGGACAGCGTGTCGGGGGCTACACCTTC.

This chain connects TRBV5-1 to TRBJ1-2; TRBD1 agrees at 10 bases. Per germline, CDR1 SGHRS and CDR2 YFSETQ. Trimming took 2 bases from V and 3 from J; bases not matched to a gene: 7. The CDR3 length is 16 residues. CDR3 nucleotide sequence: TGCGCCAGCAGCTTAATGACAGGGGGCATAGACTATGGCTACACCTTC. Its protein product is CASSLMTGGIDYGYTF.

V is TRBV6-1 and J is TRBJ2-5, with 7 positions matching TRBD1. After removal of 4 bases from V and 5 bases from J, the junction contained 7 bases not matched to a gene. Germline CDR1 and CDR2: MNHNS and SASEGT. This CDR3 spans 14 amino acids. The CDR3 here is CASSVGGARETQYF. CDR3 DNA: TGTGCCAGCAGTGTAGGGGGCGCCCGGGAGACCCAGTACTTC.

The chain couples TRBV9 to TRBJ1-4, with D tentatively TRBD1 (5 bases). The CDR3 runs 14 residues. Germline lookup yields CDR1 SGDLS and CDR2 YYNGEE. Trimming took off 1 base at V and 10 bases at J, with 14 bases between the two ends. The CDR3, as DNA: TGTGCCAGCAGCGTATCACCAGGGAGGGGAAAACTGTTTTTT. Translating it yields CASSVSPGRGKLFF.

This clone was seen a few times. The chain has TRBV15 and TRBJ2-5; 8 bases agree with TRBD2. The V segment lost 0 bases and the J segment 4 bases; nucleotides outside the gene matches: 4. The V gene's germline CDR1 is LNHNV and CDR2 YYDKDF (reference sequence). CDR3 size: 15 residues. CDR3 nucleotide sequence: TGTGCCACCAGCAGAGAGGGTAGCGGGACAGAGACCCAGTACTTC. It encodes CATSREGSGTETQYF.